This T cell receptor beta chain came from a study of CD4 T cells in relation to SARS-CoV-2 and coronaviruses. In its sample, this clone was seen a few times. Profiling relied on immunoSEQ multiplex PCR, and the TCRdb table lists in-frame clones only, not all of them. The table shows some 35,000 clones, with 88% occurring only once. The clonotype was recovered from an adult with COVID-19. Material for sequencing was memory CD4+ T cells from PBMCs.

In DNA form, the CDR3 reads TGTGCCAGCAGCCAGGGTAGTAGCAATCAGCCCCAGCATTTT. It codes for CASSQGSSNQPQHF. The rearrangement links TRBV7-2 to TRBJ1-5; weak D call: TRBD1 (5 bases). This CDR3 has 14 amino acids. In germline, CDR1 is SGHTA, CDR2 FQGNSA. V was clipped by 5 bases and J by 0 bases, with 8 bases between them.